This T cell receptor beta chain was observed in a study of regulatory T cells in long-lasting Graves disease. Relying on iRepertoire HTBI primers and Arm-PCR of CDR3 regions, the team built TCR beta libraries. Via MiXCR, TCRdb re-called the multiplex PCR reads, giving one row per CDR3 protein. The sample carries 450,000 to 650,000 distinct CDR3 sequences, 15% to 20% recorded once. The time point here: newly diagnosed GD, antithyroid drugs for less than 3 months. After RNA was extracted from PBMCs, the TCR library was made from it. Clinicians diagnosed Graves' disease using American Thyroid Association guidelines. This clonotype has a handful of counts. CDR1 and CDR2 (germline): SGHVS, FNYEAQ. CDR3 length equals 14 residues. V lost 3 bases to trimming and J lost 1 base, with 10 bases between them. These same records also appear under a second study, on T cells in Graves' hyperthyroidism and ophthalmopathy. From that paper: Initially, a first-round RT-PCR of the TCR CDR3 employed the HTBI primer set.

The sequenced sample was peripheral blood mononuclear cells (PBMCs), obtained at new diagnosis, from a patient treated with antithyroid drugs. V is TRBV7-6 and J is TRBJ2-7, with D possibly being TRBD1 or TRBD2 (5 bases each). The TCR originated in a woman aged 35 to 60 with Graves disease. The CDR3 is CASSLGDGSYEQYF. The CDR3 region has the DNA TGTGCCAGCAGCTTGGGGGACGGATCCTACGAGCAGTACTTC.